The entry below describes one TCR beta chain. Its binding antigen is unknown. Base qualities were left out, and no much larger clone turns up one base away. This specimen belongs to a study of tumor-infiltrating lymphocytes in primary liver carcinoma (dated by TCRdb to about 2017). Describing the broader study: Roughly five patients with histopathologically diagnosed primary liver carcinoma underwent surgical resection in China between late 2015 and March 2016. Each sample produced about 3.5 to 8 million productive TCRbeta reads, and read depth showed no significant difference between tissue types. A total of 35 or so specimens from 5 patients went through TCRbeta repertoire sequencing, namely 25 tumor regions, 5 adjacent noncancerous liver tissues and 5 peripheral blood samples. Repertoires from technical replicates were highly reproducible, with mean shared-clone rates approximately 0.92 and correlation coefficients above 0.95. For each liver tumor, the study sampled five regions along with adjacent normal tissue and blood, and applied TCRbeta repertoire sequencing, expression microarrays and whole-exome sequencing. The five patients, three men and two women aged 30 to 69 years, had hepatocellular carcinoma (four) or combined HCC and intrahepatic cholangiocarcinoma (one). The five patients had tumors of stage T1-T3 N0M0, with maximum diameters ranging from about 4 to 11 cm.

A constant-region primer and ProtoScript II reverse transcriptase were used to reverse-transcribe TCRbeta-specific cDNA from about 530 ng total RNA. Construction of the TCRbeta libraries relied on three nested rounds of multiplex PCR, following a slightly modified ARM-PCR procedure. A final 25-cycle PCR with Deep VentR polymerase added sample barcodes and Illumina adapters. Before sequencing, amplicons of 200-500 bp were purified from gel using a QIAquick gel extraction kit. An Illumina HiSeq 2500 was used to sequence the TCRbeta amplicons, generating 250-bp paired-end reads. On the authors' methods: Trimmomatic v0.33 was used to quality-trim the reads, and FLASH v1.2.11 was used to merge paired reads so that full CDR3 sequences could be recovered. V, D and J germline segments were assigned to the rearranged TCRbeta sequences by MiGEC v1.2.1b. Clonotype statistics and Shannon-Wiener diversity indices were computed with VDJtools v1.0.0. Except for diversity analysis, only the 250 most abundant clonotypes of each sample were used in subsequent analyses to reduce sampling bias. TCRdb passed the public sequencing reads through fastp at Q25 and MiXCR, retaining productive beta sequences. Rows with a matching CDR3 protein are joined into one entry that keeps the most common DNA and genes. The V and J calls reflect TCRdb's pipeline rather than the authors' work. This sample is represented by fewer than 350,000 distinct CDR3 sequences; 65% of them were singletons. Of the sample, around 9.5% falls within the top ten clones.

Overall study outcomes, separate from this receptor: A significantly larger repertoire fraction was made up by the top 250 clones in tumors than in blood (p = 0.039). Repertoire overlap was higher between tumor regions (mean about 35%) than tumor-adjacent (approximately 17%) or tumor-blood (14%) pairs, consistent with antigen-driven expansion. Only the TCR beta chain was sequenced, so true repertoire diversity is likely underestimated because unpaired alpha chains were not captured. Because the samples were bulk and unsorted, CD4+ and CD8+ T cell repertoires could not be compared. The study included only four to six patients, and the authors note findings should be validated in a larger study.

Blood RNA was extracted from unsorted whole blood with TRIzol reagent; germline DNA came from the DNeasy Blood & Tissue kit. At the time of sampling, the patients had chronic HBV infection and had not received any treatment. About 4 milliliters of peripheral blood were collected into K2EDTA tubes before surgery. The receptor's source is a man aged 35-49 years with primary liver carcinoma and hepatitis B virus infection. Sequences were obtained from peripheral blood.

The CDR3 here reads CAISVSSGANVLTF. The nucleotide sequence is TGTGCCATCAGTGTTAGTTCTGGGGCCAACGTCCTGACTTTC. The chain links TRBV10-3 with TRBJ2-6, with no D gene named confidently. CDR1 and CDR2 were assigned from the germline V gene as ENHRY and SYGVKD. The CDR3 covers 14 residues, taking in both the cysteine and the phenylalanine. Just the 42-base CDR3 DNA is kept, in frame starting at base 1. The V end loses 4 bases and the J end loses 1 base, and a stretch of 5 bases separates them.